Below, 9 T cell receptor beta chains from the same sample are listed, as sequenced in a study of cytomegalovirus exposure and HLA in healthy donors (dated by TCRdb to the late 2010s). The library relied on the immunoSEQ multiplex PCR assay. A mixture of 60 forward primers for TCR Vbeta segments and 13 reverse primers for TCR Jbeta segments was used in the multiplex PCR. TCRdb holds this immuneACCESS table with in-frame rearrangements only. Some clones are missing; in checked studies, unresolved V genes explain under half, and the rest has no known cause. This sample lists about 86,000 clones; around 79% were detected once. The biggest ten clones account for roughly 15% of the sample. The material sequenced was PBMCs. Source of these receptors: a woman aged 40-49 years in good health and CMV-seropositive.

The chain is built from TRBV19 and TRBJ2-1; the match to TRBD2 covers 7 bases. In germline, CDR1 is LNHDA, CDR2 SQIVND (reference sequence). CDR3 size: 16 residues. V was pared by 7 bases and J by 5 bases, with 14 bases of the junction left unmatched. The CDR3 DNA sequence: TGTGCCAGTACCTCGCTCGGACTAGAGCGGAACAATGAGCAGTTCTTC. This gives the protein CASTSLGLERNNEQFF.

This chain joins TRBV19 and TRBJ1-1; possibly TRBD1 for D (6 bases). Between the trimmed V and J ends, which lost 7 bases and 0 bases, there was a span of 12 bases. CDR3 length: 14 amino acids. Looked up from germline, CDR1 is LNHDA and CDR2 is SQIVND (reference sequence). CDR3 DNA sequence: TGTGCCAGTAAGGACAGTCCTATGAACACTGAAGCTTTCTTT. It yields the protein CASKDSPMNTEAFF.

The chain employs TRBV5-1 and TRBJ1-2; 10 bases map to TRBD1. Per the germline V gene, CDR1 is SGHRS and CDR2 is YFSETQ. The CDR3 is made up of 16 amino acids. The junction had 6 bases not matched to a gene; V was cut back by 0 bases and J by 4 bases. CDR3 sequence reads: CASSLATRQGAYGYTF. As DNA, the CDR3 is TGCGCCAGCAGCTTGGCCACGAGACAGGGGGCCTATGGCTACACCTTC. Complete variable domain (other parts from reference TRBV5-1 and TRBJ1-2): KAGVTQTPRYLIKTRGQQVTLSCSPISGHRSVSWYQQTPGQGLQFLFEYFSETQRNKGNFPGRFSGRQFSNSRSEMNVSTLELGDSALYLCASSLATRQGAYGYTFGSGTRLTVV.

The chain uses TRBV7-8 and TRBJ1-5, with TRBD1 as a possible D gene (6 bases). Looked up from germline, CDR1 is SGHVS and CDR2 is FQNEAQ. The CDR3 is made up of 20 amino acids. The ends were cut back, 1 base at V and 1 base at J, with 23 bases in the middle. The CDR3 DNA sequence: TGTGCCAGCAGCTTAGTCCACACCTACAGGGATGGGGGCAGCAATCAGCCCCAGCATTTT. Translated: CASSLVHTYRDGGSNQPQHF. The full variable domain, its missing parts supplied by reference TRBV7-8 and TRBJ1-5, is GAGVSQSPRYKVAKRGQDVALRCDPISGHVSLFWYQQALGQGPEFLTYFQNEAQLDKSGLPSDRFFAERPEGSVSTLKIQRTQQEDSAVYLCASSLVHTYRDGGSNQPQHFGDGTRLSIL.

The CDR3 nucleotides read TGCGCCAGCAGCCAAGATTTTGCGGGGGAGAGCACAGATACGCAGTATTTT. Residues: CASSQDFAGESTDTQYF. The J gene is TRBJ2-3, the V gene TRBV4-1; TRBD2 aligns across 7 bases. Germline V gene lookup returns CDR1 MGHRA and CDR2 YSYEKL. This CDR3 spans 17 amino acids. Losses at the gene ends were 0 bases for V and 0 bases for J; bases not matched to a gene: 6.

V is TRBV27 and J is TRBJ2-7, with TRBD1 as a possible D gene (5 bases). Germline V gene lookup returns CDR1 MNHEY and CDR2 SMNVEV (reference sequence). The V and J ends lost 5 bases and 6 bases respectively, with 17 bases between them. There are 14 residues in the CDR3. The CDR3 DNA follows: TGTGCCAGCAGTCCCCACCAGGGTGGAGTCGAGCAGTACTTC. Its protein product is CASSPHQGGVEQYF.

CDR3 in amino acids: CASTGPAGQPQHF. In DNA form, the CDR3 reads TGTGCCAGCACCGGCCCTGCAGGCCAGCCCCAGCATTTT. This chain uses TRBV6-5 with TRBJ1-5; D remains unclear. Trimming left V 7 bases short and J 7 bases short, with 14 bases between. CDR1 MNHEY and CDR2 SVGAGI come from the germline V gene. This CDR3 has 13 residues.

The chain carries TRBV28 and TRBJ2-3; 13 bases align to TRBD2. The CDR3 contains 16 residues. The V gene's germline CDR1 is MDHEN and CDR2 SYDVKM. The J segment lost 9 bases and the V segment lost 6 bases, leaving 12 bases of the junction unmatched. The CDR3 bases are TGTGCCAGCAGGCCTCGACTAGCGGGAGGAGTAGGAACGCAGTATTTT. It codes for CASRPRLAGGVGTQYF.

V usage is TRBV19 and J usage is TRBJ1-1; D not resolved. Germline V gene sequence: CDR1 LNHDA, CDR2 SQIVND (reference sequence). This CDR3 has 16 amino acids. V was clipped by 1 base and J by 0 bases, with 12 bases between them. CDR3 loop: CASSIVFGSMNTEAFF. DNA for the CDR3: TGTGCCAGTAGTATAGTATTCGGGAGCATGAACACTGAAGCTTTCTTT. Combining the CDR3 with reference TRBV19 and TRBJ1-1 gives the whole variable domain DGGITQSPKYLFRKEGQNVTLSCEQNLNHDAMYWYRQDPGQGLRLIYYSQIVNDFQKGDIAEGYSVSREKKESFPLTVTSAQKNPTAFYLCASSIVFGSMNTEAFFGQGTRLTVV.